This T cell receptor beta chain is drawn from a study of T cell responses to AZD1222 COVID-19 vaccine. Study-level results: Repertoire sampling was restricted to post-peak T cell response timepoints. Nearly half of spike-specific TCRs reportedly go after variant regions that carry no mutations. White British donors predominated, females outnumbered males, and clonal diversity was possibly underestimated.

The CDR3 is made up of 12 amino acids. Germline V gives CDR1 SGHTA, CDR2 FQGNSA. Trimming cost V 2 bases and J 6 bases, with 5 bases left between them. The count of this clone is one. Its antigen is undetermined. The method was immunoSEQ multiplex PCR; TCRdb's version includes in-frame clones alone and lacks a portion of them. The table records 140,000 to 150,000 clones, roughly 90% of them present only once. The material was peripheral blood, obtained on day 0 of AZD1222 vaccination. This receptor was obtained from an adult in good health. The gene calls are TRBV7-2 and TRBJ2-1; no reliable D call. The DNA of the CDR3 is TGTGCCAGCAGCTTAAAGGGCAATGAGCAGTTCTTC. The encoded protein is CASSLKGNEQFF.